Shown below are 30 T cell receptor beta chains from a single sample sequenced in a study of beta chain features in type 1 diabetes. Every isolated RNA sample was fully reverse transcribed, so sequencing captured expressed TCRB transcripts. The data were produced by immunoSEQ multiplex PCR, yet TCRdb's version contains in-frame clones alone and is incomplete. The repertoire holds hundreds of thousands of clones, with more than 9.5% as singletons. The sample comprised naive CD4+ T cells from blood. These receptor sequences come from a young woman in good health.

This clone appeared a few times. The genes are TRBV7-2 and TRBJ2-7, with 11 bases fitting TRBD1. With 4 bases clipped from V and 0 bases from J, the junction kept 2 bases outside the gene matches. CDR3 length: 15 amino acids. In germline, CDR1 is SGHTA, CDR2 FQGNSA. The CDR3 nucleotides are TGTGCCAGCAGCTGGGGGACAGGGGGCTCCTACGAGCAGTACTTC. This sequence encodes CASSWGTGGSYEQYF.

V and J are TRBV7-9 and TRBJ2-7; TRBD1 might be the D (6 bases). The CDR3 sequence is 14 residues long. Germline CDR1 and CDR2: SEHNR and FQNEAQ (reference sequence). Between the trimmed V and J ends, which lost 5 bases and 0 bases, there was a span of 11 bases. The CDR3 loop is CASSNQQGSYEQYF. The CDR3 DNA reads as TGTGCCAGCAGCAACCAACAGGGCTCCTACGAGCAGTACTTC.

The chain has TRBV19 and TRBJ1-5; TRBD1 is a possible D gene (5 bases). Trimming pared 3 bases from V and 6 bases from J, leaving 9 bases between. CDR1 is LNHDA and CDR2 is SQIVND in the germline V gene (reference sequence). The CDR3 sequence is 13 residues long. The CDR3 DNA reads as TGTGCCAGTAGTATTCAGGGAGGTCAGCCCCAGCATTTT. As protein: CASSIQGGQPQHF.

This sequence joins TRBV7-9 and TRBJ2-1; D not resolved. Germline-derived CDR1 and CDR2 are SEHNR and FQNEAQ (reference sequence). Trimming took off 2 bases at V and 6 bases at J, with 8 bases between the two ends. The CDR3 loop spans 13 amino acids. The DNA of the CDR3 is TGTGCCAGCAGCTTACATTACAGCAATGAGCAGTTCTTC. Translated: CASSLHYSNEQFF.

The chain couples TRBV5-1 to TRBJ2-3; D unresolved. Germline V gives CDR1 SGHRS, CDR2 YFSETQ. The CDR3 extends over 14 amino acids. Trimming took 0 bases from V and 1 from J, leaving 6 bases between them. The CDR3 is CASSLEPGTDTQYF. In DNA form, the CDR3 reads TGCGCCAGCAGCTTGGAACCGGGCACAGATACGCAGTATTTT.

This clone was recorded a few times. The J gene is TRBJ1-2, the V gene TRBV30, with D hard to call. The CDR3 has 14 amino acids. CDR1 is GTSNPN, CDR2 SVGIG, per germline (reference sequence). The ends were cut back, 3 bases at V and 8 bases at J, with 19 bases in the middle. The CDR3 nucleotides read TGTGCCTGGAGCGCCGGAGGGCACCTTCAGGGCTACACCTTC. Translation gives CAWSAGGHLQGYTF.

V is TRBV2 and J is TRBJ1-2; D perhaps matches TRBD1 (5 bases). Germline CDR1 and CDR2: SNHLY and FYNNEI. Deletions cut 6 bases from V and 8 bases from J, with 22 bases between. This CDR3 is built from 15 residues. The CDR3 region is CASSNEIGQVGGYTF. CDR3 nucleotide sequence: TGTGCCAGCAGCAACGAGATCGGACAAGTCGGAGGCTACACCTTC. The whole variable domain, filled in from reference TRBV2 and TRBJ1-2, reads EPEVTQTPSHQVTQMGQEVILRCVPISNHLYFYWYRQILGQKVEFLVSFYNNEISEKSEIFDDQFSVERPDGSNFTLKIRSTKLEDSAMYFCASSNEIGQVGGYTFGSGTRLTVV.

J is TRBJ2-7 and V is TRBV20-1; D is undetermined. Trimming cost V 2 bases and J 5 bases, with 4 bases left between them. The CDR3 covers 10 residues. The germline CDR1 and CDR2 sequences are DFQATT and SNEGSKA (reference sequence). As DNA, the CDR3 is TGCAGTGCTAGATTTCACGAGCAGTACTTC. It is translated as CSARFHEQYF.

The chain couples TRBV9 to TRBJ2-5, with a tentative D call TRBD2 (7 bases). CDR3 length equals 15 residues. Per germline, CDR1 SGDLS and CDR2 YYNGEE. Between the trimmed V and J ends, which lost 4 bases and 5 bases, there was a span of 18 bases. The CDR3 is CASSPRGASLETQYF. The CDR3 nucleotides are TGTGCCAGCAGCCCCCGGGGGGCTAGCTTGGAGACCCAGTACTTC.

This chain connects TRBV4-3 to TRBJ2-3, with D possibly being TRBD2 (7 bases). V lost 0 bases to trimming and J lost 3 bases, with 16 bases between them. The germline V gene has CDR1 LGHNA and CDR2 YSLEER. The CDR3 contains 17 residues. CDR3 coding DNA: TGCGCCAGCAGCCAAGATAGGTCGGGGGGCCGGACAGATACGCAGTATTTT. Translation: CASSQDRSGGRTDTQYF.

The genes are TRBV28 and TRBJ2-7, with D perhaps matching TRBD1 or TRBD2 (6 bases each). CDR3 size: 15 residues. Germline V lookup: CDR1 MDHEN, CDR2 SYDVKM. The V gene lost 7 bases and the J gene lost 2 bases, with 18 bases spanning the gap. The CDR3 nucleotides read TGTGCCAGCACCCAAGGGGGGTCAAGGGCCTACGAGCAGTACGTC. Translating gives CASTQGGSRAYEQYV.

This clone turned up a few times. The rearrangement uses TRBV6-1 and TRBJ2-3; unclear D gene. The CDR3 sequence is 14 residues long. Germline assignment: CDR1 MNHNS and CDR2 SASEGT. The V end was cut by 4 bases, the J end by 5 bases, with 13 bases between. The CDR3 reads CASSVSVTLDTQYF. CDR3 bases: TGTGCCAGCAGTGTTTCTGTGACCCTAGATACGCAGTATTTT.

CDR3 sequence: CASTKFSGDPDTQYF. For the CDR3, the DNA is TGTGCCAGCACCAAATTTAGCGGGGACCCAGATACGCAGTATTTT. V usage is TRBV7-2 and J usage is TRBJ2-3, with 8 nucleotides matching TRBD2. This CDR3 is built from 15 residues. V trimming: 7 bases; J trimming: 4 bases; junction bases outside the gene matches: 10. The V gene's germline CDR1 is SGHTA and CDR2 FQGNSA.

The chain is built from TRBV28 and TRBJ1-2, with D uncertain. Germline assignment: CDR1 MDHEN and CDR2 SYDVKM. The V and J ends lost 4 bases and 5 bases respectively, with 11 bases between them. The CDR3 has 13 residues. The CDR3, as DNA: TGTGCCAGCAGTTATGGACCGAGTTATGGCTACACCTTC. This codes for CASSYGPSYGYTF.

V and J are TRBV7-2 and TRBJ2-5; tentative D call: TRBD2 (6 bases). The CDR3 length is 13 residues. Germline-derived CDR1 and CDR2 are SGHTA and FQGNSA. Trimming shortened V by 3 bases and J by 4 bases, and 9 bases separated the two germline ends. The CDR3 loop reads CASSFGGAETQYF. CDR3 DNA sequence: TGTGCCAGCAGCTTCGGAGGGGCAGAGACCCAGTACTTC.

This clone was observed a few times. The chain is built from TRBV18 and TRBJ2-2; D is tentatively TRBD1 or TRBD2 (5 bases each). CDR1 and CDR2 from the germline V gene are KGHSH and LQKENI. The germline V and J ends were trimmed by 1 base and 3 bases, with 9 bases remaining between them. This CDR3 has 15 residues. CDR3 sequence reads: CASSPRGADTGELFF. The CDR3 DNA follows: TGTGCCAGCTCACCACGAGGGGCAGACACCGGGGAGCTGTTTTTT.

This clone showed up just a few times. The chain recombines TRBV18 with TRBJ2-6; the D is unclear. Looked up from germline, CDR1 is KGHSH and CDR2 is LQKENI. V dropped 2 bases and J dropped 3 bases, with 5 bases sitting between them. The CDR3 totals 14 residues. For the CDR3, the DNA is TGTGCCAGCTCACCATCGATTGGGGCCAACGTCCTGACTTTC. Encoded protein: CASSPSIGANVLTF.

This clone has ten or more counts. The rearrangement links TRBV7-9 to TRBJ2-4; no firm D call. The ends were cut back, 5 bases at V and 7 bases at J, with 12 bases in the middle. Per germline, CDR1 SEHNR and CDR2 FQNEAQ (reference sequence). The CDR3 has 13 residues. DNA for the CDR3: TGTGCCAGCAGCCCCCAGAATCCCAACATTCAGTACTTC. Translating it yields CASSPQNPNIQYF.

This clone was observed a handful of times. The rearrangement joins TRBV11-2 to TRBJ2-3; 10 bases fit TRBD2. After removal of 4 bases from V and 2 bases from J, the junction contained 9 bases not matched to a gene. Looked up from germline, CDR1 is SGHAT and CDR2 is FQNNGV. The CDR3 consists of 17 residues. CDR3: CASSSRLAGISTDTQYF. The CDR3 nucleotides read TGTGCCAGCAGCTCTCGACTAGCGGGCATCTCCACAGATACGCAGTATTTT.

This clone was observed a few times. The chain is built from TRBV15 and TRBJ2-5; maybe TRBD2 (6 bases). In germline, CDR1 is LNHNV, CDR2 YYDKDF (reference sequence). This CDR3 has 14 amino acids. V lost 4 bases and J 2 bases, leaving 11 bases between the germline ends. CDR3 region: CATSTFSGQETQYF. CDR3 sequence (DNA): TGTGCCACCAGCACCTTTAGCGGTCAAGAGACCCAGTACTTC.

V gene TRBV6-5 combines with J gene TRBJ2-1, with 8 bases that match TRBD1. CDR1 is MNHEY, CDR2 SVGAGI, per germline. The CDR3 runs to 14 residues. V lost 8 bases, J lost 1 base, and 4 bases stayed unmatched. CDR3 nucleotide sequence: TGTGCCAGCGCACAGGGGGGATCCTACAATGAGCAGTTCTTC. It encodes CASAQGGSYNEQFF.

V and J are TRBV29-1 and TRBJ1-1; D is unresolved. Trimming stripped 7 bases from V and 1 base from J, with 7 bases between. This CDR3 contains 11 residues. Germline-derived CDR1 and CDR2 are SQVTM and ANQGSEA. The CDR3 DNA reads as TGCAGCGGTTACAGGAACACTGAAGCTTTCTTT. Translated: CSGYRNTEAFF.

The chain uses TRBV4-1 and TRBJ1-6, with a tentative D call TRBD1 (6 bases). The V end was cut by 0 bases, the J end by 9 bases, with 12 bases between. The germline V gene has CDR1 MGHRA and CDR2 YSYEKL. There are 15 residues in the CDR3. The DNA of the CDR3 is TGCGCCAGCAGCCAAGAACCAGGGGTGCGTTCACCCCTCCACTTT. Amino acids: CASSQEPGVRSPLHF.

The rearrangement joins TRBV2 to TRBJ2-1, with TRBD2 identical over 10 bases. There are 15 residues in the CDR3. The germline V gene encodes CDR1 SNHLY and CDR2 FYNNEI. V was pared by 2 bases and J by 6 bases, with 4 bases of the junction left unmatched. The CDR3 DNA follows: TGTGCCAGCAGTGAACAGGGACTAGCGTCCAATGAGCAGTTCTTC. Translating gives CASSEQGLASNEQFF.

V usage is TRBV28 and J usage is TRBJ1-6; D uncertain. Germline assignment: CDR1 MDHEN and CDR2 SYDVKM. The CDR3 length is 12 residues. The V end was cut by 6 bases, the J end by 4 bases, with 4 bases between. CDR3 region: CASREYNSPLHF. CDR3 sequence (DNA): TGTGCCAGCAGGGAGTATAATTCACCCCTCCACTTT.

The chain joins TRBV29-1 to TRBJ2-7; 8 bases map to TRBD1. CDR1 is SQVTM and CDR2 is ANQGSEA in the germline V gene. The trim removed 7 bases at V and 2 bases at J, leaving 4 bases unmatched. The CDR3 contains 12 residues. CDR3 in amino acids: CSGRDRPYEQYF. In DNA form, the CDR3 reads TGCAGCGGCCGGGACAGGCCCTACGAGCAGTACTTC.

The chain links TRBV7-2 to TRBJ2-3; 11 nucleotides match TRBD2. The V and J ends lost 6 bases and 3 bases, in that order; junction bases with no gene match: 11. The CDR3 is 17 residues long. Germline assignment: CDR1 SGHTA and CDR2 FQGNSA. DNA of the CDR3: TGTGCCAGCAGATCTGGTAGCGGGAGGGCCTTTACAGATACGCAGTATTTT. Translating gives CASRSGSGRAFTDTQYF.

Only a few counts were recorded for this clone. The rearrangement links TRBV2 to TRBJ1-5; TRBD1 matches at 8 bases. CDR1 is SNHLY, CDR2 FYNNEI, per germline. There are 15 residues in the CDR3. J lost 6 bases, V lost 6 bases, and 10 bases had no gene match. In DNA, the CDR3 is TGTGCCAGCAGCGCCGACAGGGGCGGTATTCAGCCCCAGCATTTT. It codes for CASSADRGGIQPQHF.

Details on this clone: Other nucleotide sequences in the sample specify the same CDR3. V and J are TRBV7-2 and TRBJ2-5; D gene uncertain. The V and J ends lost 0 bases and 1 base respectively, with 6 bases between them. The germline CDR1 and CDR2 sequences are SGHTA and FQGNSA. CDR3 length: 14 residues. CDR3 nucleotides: TGTGCCAGCAGCTTAGCGGGGATCCAAGAGACCCAGTACTTC. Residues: CASSLAGIQETQYF.

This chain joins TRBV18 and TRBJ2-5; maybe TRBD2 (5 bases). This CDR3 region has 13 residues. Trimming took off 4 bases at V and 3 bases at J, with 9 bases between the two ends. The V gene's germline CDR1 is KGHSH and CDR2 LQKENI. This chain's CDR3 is CASSLSGKETQYF. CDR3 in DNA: TGTGCCAGCTCACTAAGCGGTAAAGAGACCCAGTACTTC.